Following are 19 T cell receptor beta chains from one sample sequenced in a study of identical twins. TCRdb reprocessed the 5' RACE reads via MiXCR and lists one record per CDR3 protein. The sample has some 440,000 distinct CDR3 sequences, approximately 24% seen once. The same data also contributed to another study, on T cells expressing NK-cell markers.

Sequencing input: CD4+ T cells sorted from blood. The receptors shown here come from a woman between 18 and 29 years old in good health.

The J gene is TRBJ2-7, the V gene TRBV7-2; 8 bases line up with TRBD2. Germline V CDR1 and CDR2: SGHTA, FQGNSA. The CDR3 is 15 amino acids. The trim removed 4 bases at V and 2 bases at J, leaving 7 bases unmatched. The CDR3 DNA reads TGTGCCAGCAGCTCCGCCGGGACTAGGGCCTACGAGCAGTACTTC. This gives the protein CASSSAGTRAYEQYF.

This chain joins TRBV2 and TRBJ2-7; D is possibly TRBD2 (7 bases). Germline loops: CDR1 SNHLY, CDR2 FYNNEI. This CDR3 is built from 14 residues. V lost 6 bases to trimming and J lost 4 bases, with 16 bases between them. DNA for the CDR3: TGTGCCAGCAGCGAACAGGGACTAAAGTACGAGCAGTACTTC. Its translation is CASSEQGLKYEQYF.

The rearrangement joins TRBV5-1 to TRBJ2-7; the D gene could be TRBD1 or TRBD2 (5 bases each). Germline-derived CDR1 and CDR2 are SGHRS and YFSETQ. CDR3 length: 14 amino acids. Trimming left V 4 bases short and J 7 bases short, with 18 bases between. The CDR3 DNA follows: TGCGCCAGCAGCGGGAGACAGTCACCGGGGGAGCAGTACTTC. It codes for CASSGRQSPGEQYF.

The genes are TRBV7-9 and TRBJ2-6, with D uncertain. The ends were cut back, 3 bases at V and 2 bases at J, with 11 bases in the middle. The CDR3 extends over 16 amino acids. The germline CDR1 and CDR2 sequences are SEHNR and FQNEAQ (reference sequence). Here the CDR3 DNA reads TGTGCCAGCAGCTTGGTTTCGGGTGCTGGGGCCAACGTCCTGACTTTC. Translating it yields CASSLVSGAGANVLTF.

This clonotype has at least ten counts. The J gene is TRBJ2-3, the V gene TRBV10-3; D remains ambiguous. Trimming stripped 7 bases from V and 2 bases from J, with 13 bases between. Per the germline V gene, CDR1 is ENHRY and CDR2 is SYGVKD. The CDR3 is 14 residues long. CDR3 sequence: CAINRAGYTDTQYF. The DNA for the CDR3 is TGTGCCATCAATCGCGCAGGATACACAGATACGCAGTATTTT.

The table lists this clonotype with a few counts. This chain connects TRBV27 to TRBJ2-5, with 8 bases identical to TRBD1. Per the germline V gene, CDR1 is MNHEY and CDR2 is SMNVEV (reference sequence). This CDR3 has 16 residues. The V gene end was trimmed by 2 bases and the J gene end by 5 bases; junction bases not matched to a gene: 10. The CDR3 nucleotides are TGTGCCAGCAGTTTAGCCCCCCAGGGGGCGGGGGAGACCCAGTACTTC. Translating gives CASSLAPQGAGETQYF.

Written as DNA, the CDR3 is TGTGCCACCAGGGGACAGGACAATGAGCAGTTCTTC. Translated: CATRGQDNEQFF. V gene TRBV24-1 combines with J gene TRBJ2-1; TRBD1 matches 8 bases. This CDR3 spans 12 amino acids. Unmatched junction bases numbered 0, after V lost 7 bases and J lost 5 bases. Looked up from germline, CDR1 is KGHDR and CDR2 is SFDVKD.

This clonotype has a handful of counts. V usage is TRBV7-2 and J usage is TRBJ2-3; no definite D call. The CDR3 is 11 residues long. The V end was cut by 2 bases, the J end by 6 bases, with 3 bases between. The V gene's germline CDR1 is SGHTA and CDR2 FQGNSA. CDR3 nucleotide sequence: TGTGCCAGCAGCTTAATGGATACGCAGTATTTT. As protein: CASSLMDTQYF.

In this sample, this clonotype turned up a few times. The chain carries TRBV5-1 and TRBJ2-7; either TRBD1 or TRBD2 may fit D (5 bases each). The CDR3 extends over 15 amino acids. From germline, CDR1 is SGHRS and CDR2 YFSETQ. The V end was cut by 4 bases, the J end by 6 bases, with 20 bases between. The CDR3, as DNA: TGCGCCAGCAGCGTCGGACATTCGAGGGCGAGCGAGCAGTACTTC. It codes for CASSVGHSRASEQYF. The variable domain in full, completed from reference TRBV5-1 and TRBJ2-7, reads KAGVTQTPRYLIKTRGQQVTLSCSPISGHRSVSWYQQTPGQGLQFLFEYFSETQRNKGNFPGRFSGRQFSNSRSEMNVSTLELGDSALYLCASSVGHSRASEQYFGPGTRLTVT.

This clonotype was detected a few times. The genes are TRBV5-6 and TRBJ1-6, with a tentative D call TRBD1 (5 bases). This CDR3 contains 15 residues. The germline V gene encodes CDR1 SGHDT and CDR2 YYEEEE. V lost 3 bases and J 14 bases, leaving 21 bases between the germline ends. CDR3 sequence: CASSSPRDPLIALHF. In DNA form, the CDR3 reads TGTGCCAGCAGCTCCCCCCGGGACCCCCTCATCGCCCTCCACTTT.

CDR3 DNA sequence: TGCGCCAGCAGCTTAACAGGGACCCTGAACACTGAAGCTTTCTTT. Protein product: CASSLTGTLNTEAFF. The chain is built from TRBV5-1 and TRBJ1-1; tentative D call: TRBD1 (6 bases). Germline CDR1 reads SGHRS; CDR2 reads YFSETQ. V was shortened by 2 bases and J by 0 bases, with 11 bases between the two germline ends. This CDR3 has 15 amino acids.

The gene calls are TRBV7-9 and TRBJ1-1; D uncertain. The CDR3 extends over 15 amino acids. Germline V gives CDR1 SEHNR, CDR2 FQNEAQ (reference sequence). V shed 5 bases and J shed 8 bases, with 21 bases lying between them. The CDR3 spells CASSPPAGWGTEAFF. DNA for the CDR3: TGTGCCAGCAGCCCGCCCGCGGGGTGGGGAACCGAAGCTTTCTTT. The full variable domain, in which reference TRBV7-9 and TRBJ1-1 provide the parts outside the CDR3, is DTGVSQNPRHKITKRGQNVTFRCDPISEHNRLYWYRQTLGQGPEFLTYFQNEAQLEKSRLLSDRFSAERPKGSFSTLEIQRTEQGDSAMYLCASSPPAGWGTEAFFGQGTRLTVV.

The sample holds many counts of this clonotype. The J gene is TRBJ2-1, the V gene TRBV4-1; 11 nucleotides match TRBD2. CDR1 is MGHRA and CDR2 is YSYEKL in the germline V gene. V lost 4 bases, J lost 0 bases, and 5 bases stayed unmatched. CDR3 length: 17 residues. The CDR3 protein is CASSLRLAGSSYNEQFF. The DNA for the CDR3 is TGCGCCAGCAGCCTCCGACTAGCGGGGAGCTCCTACAATGAGCAGTTCTTC.

This clonotype showed up many times. The CDR3 region is CASSWGAGAVNEQYF. Here the CDR3 DNA reads TGTGCCAGCAGTTGGGGAGCGGGAGCCGTAAACGAGCAGTACTTC. The chain has TRBV27 and TRBJ2-7, with 8 positions matching TRBD2. V dropped 4 bases and J dropped 5; count of bases not matched to a gene: 10. This CDR3 region has 15 residues. CDR1 and CDR2 (germline): MNHEY, SMNVEV (reference sequence).

V gene TRBV10-1 combines with J gene TRBJ2-1, with 9 bases that match TRBD2. Trimming at V came to 3 bases and at J to 5 bases, leaving 11 bases not matched to a gene. Germline CDR1 and CDR2: WNHNN and SYGVQD (reference sequence). CDR3 length: 17 amino acids. The CDR3: CASSDISGSPGDNEQFF. The DNA of the CDR3 is TGCGCCAGCAGTGATATTAGCGGGAGCCCTGGGGACAATGAGCAGTTCTTC.

The CDR3, as DNA: TGTGCCAGCAGCTTATCACTTAGGGGGGCATCGCAGTATTTT. Its protein is CASSLSLRGASQYF. The chain employs TRBV7-8 and TRBJ2-3; the D gene could be TRBD1 or TRBD2 (6 bases each). The V gene's germline CDR1 is SGHVS and CDR2 FQNEAQ. The CDR3 sequence is 14 residues long. The ends were cut back, 2 bases at V and 10 bases at J, with 16 bases in the middle.

This chain connects TRBV12-3 or TRBV12-4 to TRBJ1-2; D is undetermined. Trimming took off 5 bases at V and 0 bases at J, with 16 bases between the two ends. There are 16 residues in the CDR3. The CDR3 bases are TGTGCCAGCAGTACGGTAGGGAGGAGGTCTAACTATGGCTACACCTTC. Its protein is CASSTVGRRSNYGYTF.

DNA for the CDR3: TGCAGTGCTAGAGATCCGGGCAGAGACTATGGCTACACCTTC. Translated, it gives CSARDPGRDYGYTF. This chain joins TRBV20-1 and TRBJ1-2; D is ambiguous. This CDR3 is 14 amino acids long. Trimming pared 0 bases from V and 3 bases from J, leaving 11 bases between. Per the germline V gene, CDR1 is DFQATT and CDR2 is SNEGSKA (reference sequence).

The sample holds a few counts of this clonotype. The V and J genes are TRBV10-3 and TRBJ1-5; D unclear. The CDR3 runs to 13 residues. Germline V lookup: CDR1 ENHRY, CDR2 SYGVKD. Trimming took 7 bases from V and 5 from J, leaving 12 bases between them. DNA of the CDR3: TGTGCCATCACCCCTGAGGTTGATCAGCCCCAGCATTTT. This gives the protein CAITPEVDQPQHF.